A selection of T cell receptor beta chains follows, all from one sample in a study of T-cell reconstitution after alpha-beta-depleted transplantation in children. One entry per CDR3 protein, called by TCRdb with MiXCR from the PCR reads. The repertoire includes roughly 17,000 distinct CDR3 sequences, around 11% of them detected once, and approximately 70% sits in the top ten. Sequences were derived from PBMCs, mostly from graft donor cells, sampled 180 days after TCRalphabeta/CD19-depleted stem cell transplant. The receptors come from a boy less than two years old who had a stem cell transplant for Wiskott-Aldrich syndrome, so the T cells may come from the graft donor. The CDR3 runs from the conserved cysteine through the conserved F or W. The D gene is left open where the match is weak. Only part of the rows carry a size: once, few, many, or a class if the clone is expanded.

NA | TRBJ2-5 | NA | TRBV5-1 | CASSWGNRIRQETQYF | TGCGCCAGCAGCTGGGGGAACCGAATCCGCCAAGAGACCCAGTACTTC
few | TRBJ1-3 | NA | TRBV6-6 | CASQSSGNTIYF | TGTGCCAGCCAGAGCTCTGGAAACACCATATATTTT
many | TRBJ2-7 | NA | TRBV5-5 | CASSFGAREHEQYF | TGTGCCAGCAGCTTCGGCGCAAGGGAACACGAGCAGTACTTC
many | TRBJ2-1 | NA | TRBV27 | CASSLGSYNEQFF | TGTGCCAGCAGTCTGGGGTCCTACAATGAGCAGTTCTTC
NA | TRBJ2-3 | NA | TRBV29-1 | CSAEGLADTQYF | TGCAGCGCCGAGGGTTTAGCGGATACGCAGTATTTT
NA | TRBJ1-2 | TRBD1 | TRBV10-3 | CAISGPHRGDYGYTF | TGTGCCATCAGTGGCCCGCACAGGGGGGACTATGGCTACACCTTC
many | TRBJ1-2 | NA | TRBV20-1 | CSAHRGGGYTF | TGCAGTGCCCACCGTGGGGGTGGCTACACCTTC
NA | TRBJ2-7 | TRBD2 | TRBV12-3/TRBV12-4 | CASSLLAGVAEQYF | TGTGCCAGCAGTTTACTAGCGGGAGTCGCCGAGCAGTACTTC
NA | TRBJ2-5 | NA | TRBV7-9 | CASSSPLGFQETQYF | TGTGCCAGCAGCTCCCCCTTAGGGTTCCAAGAGACCCAGTACTTC
NA | TRBJ1-4 | NA | TRBV3-1 | CASSQATVNEKLFF | TGTGCCAGCAGCCAAGCCACAGTCAATGAAAAACTGTTTTTT
NA | TRBJ2-7 | TRBD1 | TRBV15 | CATSRGGQIYEQYF | TGTGCCACCAGCAGAGGGGGACAGATCTACGAGCAGTACTTC
many | TRBJ2-3 | TRBD2 | TRBV10-2 | CASSEHFGLAGLTDTQYF | TGCGCCAGCAGTGAGCACTTTGGACTAGCGGGGCTCACAGATACGCAGTATTTT
once | TRBJ1-2 | NA | TRBV5-1 | CASSLQGNGVYGYTF | TGCGCCAGCAGCTTACAGGGAAACGGGGTCTATGGCTACACCTTC
NA | TRBJ1-2 | NA | TRBV7-9 | CASSLIRETYGYTF | TGTGCCAGCAGCTTAATCCGGGAGACCTATGGCTACACCTTC
few | TRBJ1-1 | NA | TRBV7-2 | CASSLVGQPNTEAFF | TGTGCCAGCAGCTTAGTAGGGCAGCCTAACACTGAAGCTTTCTTT
few | TRBJ1-1 | NA | TRBV7-9 | CASSSVGFKTGNTEAFF | TGTGCCAGCAGCTCGGTGGGCTTCAAGACTGGGAACACTGAAGCTTTCTTT
many | TRBJ2-3 | TRBD2 | TRBV7-9 | CASSLRVGVGTSGVGTQYF | TGTGCCAGCAGCTTAAGGGTTGGTGTGGGGACTAGCGGGGTCGGGACGCAGTATTTT
many | TRBJ1-1 | TRBD1 | TRBV5-1 | CASSLVTGDTEAFF | TGCGCCAGCAGCTTGGTAACAGGGGACACTGAAGCTTTCTTT
NA | TRBJ1-2 | NA | TRBV20-1 | CSATHDSTLYGYTF | TGCAGTGCTACACACGACAGTACCCTATATGGCTACACCTTC
few | TRBJ2-5 | NA | TRBV3-1 | CASSQTRWETQYF | TGTGCCAGCAGCCAAACTAGGTGGGAGACCCAGTACTTC
few | TRBJ2-5 | NA | TRBV6-1 | CASSAIPAGWAYQETQYF | TGTGCCAGCAGTGCGATCCCAGCTGGATGGGCTTACCAAGAGACCCAGTACTTC
NA | TRBJ2-5 | NA | TRBV7-9 | CASSLGDEKGETQYF | TGTGCCAGCAGCTTAGGGGACGAGAAAGGAGAGACCCAGTACTTC
NA | TRBJ2-7 | NA | TRBV20-1 | CSATQPVTYEQYF | TGCAGTGCGACCCAGCCGGTTACCTACGAGCAGTACTTC
few | TRBJ2-7 | TRBD2 | TRBV7-8 | CASSILRGGRDEQYF | TGTGCCAGCAGTATACTTCGGGGCGGGAGAGACGAGCAGTACTTC
many | TRBJ2-5 | TRBD2 | TRBV20-1 | CSAGSDSGTQETQYF | TGCAGTGCTGGGTCTGATAGCGGGACTCAAGAGACCCAGTACTTC
NA | TRBJ2-5 | TRBD2 | TRBV5-1 | CASSLSPAGGEETQYF | TGCGCCAGCAGCTTGTCGCCAGCGGGGGGCGAAGAGACCCAGTACTTC
many | TRBJ1-5 | NA | TRBV5-8 | CASSFTYQPQHF | TGTGCCAGCAGCTTCACGTATCAGCCCCAGCATTTT
few | TRBJ2-3 | NA | TRBV6-6 | CASSYRRTDTQYF | TGTGCCAGCAGTTACCGCAGGACAGATACGCAGTATTTT
few | TRBJ2-5 | TRBD1 | TRBV5-4 | CASSTARQGQETQYF | TGTGCCAGCAGCACAGCCCGACAGGGCCAAGAGACCCAGTACTTC
NA | TRBJ1-2 | NA | TRBV19 | CASSYDPDSLTYGYTF | TGTGCCAGTAGTTACGACCCGGACAGCCTAACCTATGGCTACACCTTC
many | TRBJ2-1 | NA | TRBV11-2 | CASSLDLRQGGYNEQFF | TGTGCCAGCAGCTTAGATTTGAGGCAGGGAGGCTACAATGAGCAGTTCTTC
many | TRBJ1-2 | TRBD1 | TRBV29-1 | CSVPGQRNYGYTF | TGCAGCGTTCCGGGACAGAGAAACTATGGCTACACCTTC
many | TRBJ2-1 | TRBD2 | TRBV4-1 | CASSQASGVGNEQFF | TGCGCCAGCAGCCAAGCTAGCGGGGTAGGGAATGAGCAGTTCTTC
NA | TRBJ2-3 | NA | TRBV20-1 | CSASYLLGVGTDTQYF | TGCAGTGCTAGCTACCTTCTAGGAGTTGGCACAGATACGCAGTATTTT
few | TRBJ1-2 | NA | TRBV2 | CASSERNYGYTF | TGTGCCAGCAGTGAACGCAACTATGGCTACACCTTC
few | TRBJ1-2 | NA | TRBV5-1 | CASRKDRDGYTF | TGCGCCAGCAGAAAGGATCGGGATGGCTACACCTTC
many | TRBJ2-3 | TRBD2 | TRBV20-1 | CSAKGIAGTDTQYF | TGCAGTGCCAAAGGGATAGCGGGAACAGATACGCAGTATTTT
NA | TRBJ2-5 | NA | TRBV12-3/TRBV12-4 | CASSRNSGETQYF | TGTGCCAGCAGCCGAAACTCGGGAGAGACCCAGTACTTC
NA | TRBJ2-7 | NA | TRBV10-1 | CASGESGLTYEQYF | TGCGCCAGCGGTGAGTCGGGCCTTACCTACGAGCAGTACTTC
many | TRBJ1-1 | NA | TRBV10-3 | CAISRLGWAEAFF | TGTGCCATCAGTCGGCTTGGTTGGGCTGAAGCTTTCTTT
few | TRBJ2-1 | TRBD2 | TRBV20-1 | CSARPGRLAISTEQFF | TGCAGTGCTAGGCCTGGAAGACTAGCCATATCCACTGAGCAGTTCTTC
many | TRBJ2-5 | NA | TRBV7-9 | CASSLVRVQETQYF | TGTGCCAGCAGCTTAGTCAGGGTACAAGAGACCCAGTACTTC
few | TRBJ1-1 | NA | TRBV7-9 | CASTSTVPAFF | TGTGCCAGCACCTCCACTGTCCCGGCTTTCTTT
many | TRBJ1-4 | TRBD1 | TRBV5-6 | CASSFRQGGEKLFF | TGTGCCAGCAGCTTTAGACAGGGAGGTGAAAAACTGTTTTTT
NA | TRBJ1-1 | NA | TRBV30 | CAWSHLSGAFF | TGTGCCTGGAGCCACCTAAGTGGAGCTTTCTTT
few | TRBJ2-7 | TRBD2 | TRBV20-1 | CSASAIAGASSYEQYF | TGCAGTGCTAGTGCGATAGCGGGAGCGAGCTCCTACGAGCAGTACTTC
few | TRBJ2-1 | TRBD2 | TRBV7-8 | CASSGTSGRWNEQFF | TGTGCCAGCAGCGGTACGAGCGGGAGATGGAATGAGCAGTTCTTC
many | TRBJ1-2 | NA | TRBV19 | CASSILGIYGYTF | TGTGCCAGTAGTATTCTGGGAATCTATGGCTACACCTTC